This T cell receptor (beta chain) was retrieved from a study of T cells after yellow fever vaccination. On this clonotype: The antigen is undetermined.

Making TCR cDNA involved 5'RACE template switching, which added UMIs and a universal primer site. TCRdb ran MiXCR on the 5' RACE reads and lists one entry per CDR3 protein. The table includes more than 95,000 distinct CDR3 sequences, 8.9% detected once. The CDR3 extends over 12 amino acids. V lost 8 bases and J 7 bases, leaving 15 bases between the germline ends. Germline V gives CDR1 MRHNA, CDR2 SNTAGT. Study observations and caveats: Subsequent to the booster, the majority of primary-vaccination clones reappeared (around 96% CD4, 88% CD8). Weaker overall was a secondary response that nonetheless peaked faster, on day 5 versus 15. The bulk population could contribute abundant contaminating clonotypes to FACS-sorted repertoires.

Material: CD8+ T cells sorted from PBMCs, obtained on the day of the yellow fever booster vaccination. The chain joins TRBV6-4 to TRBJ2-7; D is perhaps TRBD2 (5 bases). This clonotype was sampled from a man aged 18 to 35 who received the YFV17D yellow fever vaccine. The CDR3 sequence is CASPESRREQYV. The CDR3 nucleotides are TGTGCCAGCCCCGAGTCGCGGAGGGAGCAGTACGTC.